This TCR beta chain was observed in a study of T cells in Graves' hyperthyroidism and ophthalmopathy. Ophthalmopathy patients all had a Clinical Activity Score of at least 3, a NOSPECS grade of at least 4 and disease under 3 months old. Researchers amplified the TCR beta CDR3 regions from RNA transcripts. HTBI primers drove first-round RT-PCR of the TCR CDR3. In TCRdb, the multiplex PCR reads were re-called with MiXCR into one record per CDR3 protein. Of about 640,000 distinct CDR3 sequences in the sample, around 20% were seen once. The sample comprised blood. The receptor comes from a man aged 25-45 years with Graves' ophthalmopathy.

CDR3 residues: CASSQDRLPGHHEQFF. Written as DNA, the CDR3 is TGCGCCAGCAGCCAAGATAGACTTCCTGGCCACCATGAGCAGTTCTTC. The V call is TRBV4-1, the J call TRBJ2-1; D not certain. Trimming shortened V by 0 bases and J by 8 bases, and 17 bases separated the two germline ends. The V gene's germline CDR1 is MGHRA and CDR2 YSYEKL. The length of the CDR3 is 16 residues.